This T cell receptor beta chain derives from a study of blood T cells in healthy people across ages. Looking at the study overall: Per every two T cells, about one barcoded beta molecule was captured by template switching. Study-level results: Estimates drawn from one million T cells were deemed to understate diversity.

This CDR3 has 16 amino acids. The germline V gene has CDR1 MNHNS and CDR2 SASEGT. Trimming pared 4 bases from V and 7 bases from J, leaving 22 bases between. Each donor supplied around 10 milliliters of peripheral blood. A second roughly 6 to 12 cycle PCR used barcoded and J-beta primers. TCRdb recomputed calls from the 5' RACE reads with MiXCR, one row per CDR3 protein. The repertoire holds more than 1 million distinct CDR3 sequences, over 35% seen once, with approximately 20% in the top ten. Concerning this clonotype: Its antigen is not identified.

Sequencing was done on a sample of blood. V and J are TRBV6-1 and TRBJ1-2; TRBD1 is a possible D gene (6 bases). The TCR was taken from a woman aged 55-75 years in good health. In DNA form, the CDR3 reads TGTGCCAGCAGTGTTAAGGAACAGGGCGTAGGGAGTGGCTACACCTTC. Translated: CASSVKEQGVGSGYTF.